These 23 T cell receptor beta chains share one sample of origin, sequenced in a study of metastatic and nonmetastatic thyroid tumors (dated by TCRdb to 2020 to 2021). No treatment had been received by any patient before thyroid surgery. The protocol used for the library was PCR. Data came from an Illumina HiSeq 4000. The raw public reads went through TCRdb reprocessing: fastp at Q25, MiXCR clone calling, in-frame beta chains kept. The sample includes 12,000 or so clones, with 30% to 35% observed a single time. The ten most abundant clones make up over 10% of the sample. Source material: tumor tissue. These receptors all stem from a male donor with papillary thyroid cancer or a benign thyroid nodule (not recorded which). Some clones in this sample may be carry-over from other donors' samples.

The genes are TRBV2 and TRBJ1-5; D call uncertain. Per germline, CDR1 SNHLY and CDR2 FYNNEI. The length of the CDR3 is 15 residues. V shed 2 bases and J shed 9 bases, with 17 bases lying between them. The CDR3 loop is CASSELLGSAWPQHF. DNA for the CDR3: TGTGCCAGCAGTGAATTATTGGGGAGTGCTTGGCCCCAGCATTTT. Variable domain in full (rest from reference TRBV2 and TRBJ1-5): EPEVTQTPSHQVTQMGQEVILRCVPISNHLYFYWYRQILGQKVEFLVSFYNNEISEKSEIFDDQFSVERPDGSNFTLKIRSTKLEDSAMYFCASSELLGSAWPQHFGDGTRLSIL.

This clone was counted many times. V is TRBV27 and J is TRBJ1-4; 7 bases line up with TRBD1. Germline V gene sequence: CDR1 MNHEY, CDR2 SMNVEV (reference sequence). V trimming: 4 bases; J trimming: 4 bases; junction bases outside the gene matches: 6. The CDR3 runs to 15 residues. The CDR3 sequence is CASSSFGTVNEKLFF. CDR3 coding DNA: TGTGCCAGCAGTTCTTTCGGGACAGTTAATGAAAAACTGTTTTTT. The full variable domain, its missing parts supplied by reference TRBV27 and TRBJ1-4, is EAQVTQNPRYLITVTGKKLTVTCSQNMNHEYMSWYRQDPGLGLRQIYYSMNVEVTDKGDVPEGYKVSRKEKRNFPLILESPSPNQTSLYFCASSSFGTVNEKLFFGSGTQLSVL.

In the case of this clone: One end of the junction varies from germline; a read error may be responsible. The V gene is TRBV28, the J gene TRBJ2-1; 11 bases line up with TRBD2. The CDR3 length is 17 residues. CDR1 is MDHEN and CDR2 is SYDVKM in the germline V gene. The CDR3 here is CASSLGLAGGSHNEHFF. The DNA of the CDR3 is TGTGCCAGCAGTTTAGGGCTAGCGGGAGGCTCCCACAATGAGCACTTCTTC.

This clone has more than one count but fewer than ten. V usage is TRBV28 and J usage is TRBJ1-5; D is perhaps TRBD1 (5 bases). V was shortened by 5 bases and J by 4 bases, with 12 bases between the two germline ends. Germline values: CDR1 MDHEN, CDR2 SYDVKM. This CDR3 is 14 amino acids long. CDR3 DNA sequence: TGTGCCAGCAGTACCGGGGGGTTGAATCAGCCCCAGCATTTT. It encodes CASSTGGLNQPQHF.

The V call is TRBV9, the J call TRBJ2-2, with 8 positions matching TRBD1. CDR1 SGDLS and CDR2 YYNGEE come from the germline V gene. The V gene end was trimmed by 0 bases and the J gene end by 6 bases; junction bases not matched to a gene: 4. The CDR3 is 15 amino acids. CDR3 in amino acids: CASSVGTGTSGELFF. Written as DNA, the CDR3 is TGTGCCAGCAGCGTAGGGACAGGGACGTCCGGGGAGCTGTTTTTT.

This clone is termed medium-sized. The CDR3 nucleotides read TGTGCCACCAGCAGAGCAGGGGGCAATTCACCCCTCCACTTT. As protein: CATSRAGGNSPLHF. The rearrangement uses TRBV15 and TRBJ1-6; 8 nucleotides agree with TRBD1. The V gene's germline CDR1 is LNHNV and CDR2 YYDKDF (reference sequence). V shed 1 base and J 7 bases; nucleotides not matched to a gene: 0. The length of the CDR3 is 14 residues. Together with reference TRBV15 and TRBJ1-6, the CDR3 gives the full variable domain: DAMVIQNPRYQVTQFGKPVTLSCSQTLNHNVMYWYQQKSSQAPKLLFHYYDKDFNNEADTPDNFQSRRPNTSFCFLDIRSPGLGDTAMYLCATSRAGGNSPLHFGNGTRLTVT.

The chain joins TRBV7-6 to TRBJ2-2; TRBD2 aligns across 12 bases. The CDR3 sequence is 16 residues long. The germline V gene has CDR1 SGHVS and CDR2 FNYEAQ. V gave up 5 bases and J gave up 6 bases; unmatched junction bases: 7. The CDR3 spells CASSGRLAGEPGELFF. The CDR3 DNA follows: TGTGCCAGCAGCGGGCGACTAGCGGGAGAACCCGGGGAGCTGTTTTTT.

This clone has a handful of counts. J is TRBJ2-7 and V is TRBV30, with no clear D. V shed 0 bases and J shed 3 bases, with 12 bases lying between them. Germline CDR1 GTSNPN, CDR2 SVGIG (reference sequence). The CDR3 is 14 amino acids. The CDR3 sequence is CAWSVGSTSYEQYF. CDR3 coding DNA: TGTGCCTGGAGTGTTGGCTCAACGAGCTACGAGCAGTACTTC.

V is TRBV20-1 and J is TRBJ2-5; D may be TRBD2 (5 bases). CDR3 size: 11 residues. CDR1 and CDR2 from the germline V gene are DFQATT and SNEGSKA (reference sequence). V dropped 3 bases and J dropped 10 bases, with 12 bases sitting between them. CDR3 protein: CSASPDSLQYF. In nucleotides, the CDR3 is TGCAGTGCTAGTCCGGACTCGCTCCAGTACTTC.

The rearrangement uses TRBV20-1 and TRBJ1-2, with 10 bases fitting TRBD1. CDR1 and CDR2 from the germline V gene are DFQATT and SNEGSKA (reference sequence). V gave up 3 bases and J gave up 2 bases; unmatched junction bases: 6. The CDR3 length is 15 residues. The CDR3 protein is CSARTGGDFNYGYTF. Here the CDR3 DNA reads TGCAGTGCTAGGACAGGGGGCGATTTCAACTATGGCTACACCTTC.

This chain links TRBV28 with TRBJ1-5; no firm D call. Trimming pared 5 bases from V and 7 bases from J, leaving 15 bases between. The CDR3 sequence is 14 residues long. Germline V CDR1 and CDR2: MDHEN, SYDVKM. This CDR3 reads CASSPTRELQPQHF. The CDR3 DNA reads TGTGCCAGCAGTCCGACACGGGAATTGCAGCCCCAGCATTTT.

This clone was seen ten or more times. A single base separates this from a much larger clone, so it may be a read error. V usage is TRBV6-1 and J usage is TRBJ1-5; 7 nucleotides line up with TRBD1. Germline CDR1 is MNHNS and CDR2 is SASEGT. There are 15 residues in the CDR3. CDR3 DNA: TGTGCCGGCAGCCCCGGGACAGTAAGCAATCAGCCCCAGCATTTT. Its protein product is CAGSPGTVSNQPQHF.

This clone has a handful of counts. The CDR3 region is CASRGGDRDQPQHF. Written as DNA, the CDR3 is TGTGCCAGCAGAGGAGGGGACAGAGATCAGCCCCAGCATTTT. V is TRBV6-1 and J is TRBJ1-5; the match to TRBD1 covers 7 bases. The CDR3 length is 14 residues. V lost 6 bases, J lost 5 bases, and 7 bases stayed unmatched. Germline V gene data show CDR1 as MNHNS and CDR2 as SASEGT.

This chain joins TRBV9 and TRBJ1-1; D unclear. V was trimmed by 0 bases and J by 8 bases, leaving 11 bases between them. CDR1 and CDR2 (germline): SGDLS, YYNGEE. This CDR3 has 13 amino acids. The CDR3 reads CASSVASSTEAFF. As DNA, the CDR3 is TGTGCCAGCAGCGTAGCCAGTTCTACCGAAGCTTTCTTT. Full variable domain (outside the CDR3, taken from reference TRBV9 and TRBJ1-1): DSGVTQTPKHLITATGQRVTLRCSPRSGDLSVYWYQQSLDQGLQFLIQYYNGEERAKGNILERFSAQQFPDLHSELNLSSLELGDSALYFCASSVASSTEAFFGQGTRLTVV.

The V gene is TRBV20-1, the J gene TRBJ2-7, with D possibly matching TRBD1 (6 bases). The CDR3 covers 14 residues. Germline loops: CDR1 DFQATT, CDR2 SNEGSKA (reference sequence). V dropped 1 base and J dropped 0 bases, with 10 bases sitting between them. The CDR3 DNA sequence: TGCAGTGCTAGAGGGGGGCCAGGCTCCTACGAGCAGTACTTC. It is translated as CSARGGPGSYEQYF.

Sample share makes this clone medium-sized. V gene TRBV5-1 combines with J gene TRBJ2-1, with a tentative D call TRBD2 (6 bases). This CDR3 region has 14 residues. CDR1 is SGHRS and CDR2 is YFSETQ in the germline V gene. Trimming pared 5 bases from V and 9 bases from J, leaving 18 bases between. The CDR3 DNA reads TGCGCCAGCAGACCTCCCTCGGGAGCCGGTGAGCAGTTCTTC. Protein: CASRPPSGAGEQFF. Drawing the rest from reference TRBV5-1 and TRBJ2-1, the complete variable domain is KAGVTQTPRYLIKTRGQQVTLSCSPISGHRSVSWYQQTPGQGLQFLFEYFSETQRNKGNFPGRFSGRQFSNSRSEMNVSTLELGDSALYLCASRPPSGAGEQFFGPGTRLTVL.

The V and J genes are TRBV20-1 and TRBJ2-7; the D gene is possibly TRBD1 (5 bases). Germline-derived CDR1 and CDR2 are DFQATT and SNEGSKA (reference sequence). The ends were cut back, 1 base at V and 5 bases at J, with 21 bases in the middle. This CDR3 region has 16 residues. The CDR3 reads CSARGTKGMVSDEQYF. For the CDR3, the DNA is TGCAGTGCTAGAGGGACCAAGGGGATGGTATCGGACGAGCAGTACTTC.

This clone ranks as medium-sized. The CDR3 is CSAREGIGRARGYEQYF. CDR3 in DNA: TGCAGTGCTAGAGAGGGGATTGGGCGGGCACGAGGCTACGAGCAGTACTTC. The chain employs TRBV20-1 and TRBJ2-7; D is possibly TRBD2 (5 bases). The germline V and J ends were trimmed by 0 bases and 3 bases, with 21 bases remaining between them. The CDR3 loop spans 17 amino acids. CDR1 DFQATT and CDR2 SNEGSKA come from the germline V gene (reference sequence).

The chain uses TRBV11-3 and TRBJ1-2; D unclear. The V gene lost 4 bases and the J gene lost 0 bases, with 9 bases spanning the gap. The CDR3 is made up of 14 amino acids. Germline assignment: CDR1 SGHNT and CDR2 YENEEA. The CDR3 sequence is CASSSPGTNYGYTF. The CDR3 nucleotides are TGTGCCAGCAGCTCCCCCGGCACTAACTATGGCTACACCTTC.

This clone rates as medium-sized. The chain carries TRBV7-9 and TRBJ2-4; a possible D gene is TRBD1 (7 bases). Germline V gene data show CDR1 as SEHNR and CDR2 as FQNEAQ (reference sequence). The CDR3 extends over 15 amino acids. The ends were cut back, 3 bases at V and 5 bases at J, with 14 bases in the middle. CDR3 nucleotide sequence: TGTGCCAGCAGCTTCAGGGGGGACGCCCAAAACATTCAGTACTTC. It is translated as CASSFRGDAQNIQYF.

This clone appeared a few times. V is TRBV9 and J is TRBJ2-7; D is possibly TRBD1 or TRBD2 (6 bases each). Trimming removed 3 bases from V and 2 bases from J, with 15 bases in between. Germline loops: CDR1 SGDLS, CDR2 YYNGEE. This CDR3 comprises 15 residues. CDR3 coding DNA: TGTGCCAGCAGCGCCGTGGGGGGCAGTCCCTACGAGCAGTACTTC. Translated: CASSAVGGSPYEQYF.

The chain combines TRBV10-3 with TRBJ2-2; TRBD2 matches 15 bases. The germline CDR1 and CDR2 sequences are ENHRY and SYGVKD. This CDR3 is 18 amino acids long. The ends lost 7 bases at V and 6 bases at J; junction bases unmatched: 12. CDR3 sequence: CAITLGLAGGGGPGELFF. Here the CDR3 DNA reads TGTGCCATCACCCTGGGACTAGCGGGAGGTGGAGGTCCCGGGGAGCTGTTTTTT.

The V gene is TRBV5-8, the J gene TRBJ2-7; 7 positions match TRBD1. Germline assignment: CDR1 SGHTS and CDR2 YDEGEE. Trimming removed 7 bases from V and 3 bases from J; junction bases left unmatched: 7. There are 13 residues in the CDR3. CDR3: CASGTGQLYEQYF. The DNA of the CDR3 is TGTGCCAGCGGCACGGGACAGCTCTACGAGCAGTACTTC.